Given below is one T cell receptor beta chain in context. Its target is unknown. The sample carries other DNA sequences with the same CDR3. This sample is part of a study of shared clonotypes between healthy human individuals. Study-wide results and caveats: There were few donors, and this limited the genetic and exposure-history diversity represented.

This CDR3 comprises 12 residues. The V and J ends lost 5 bases and 0 bases respectively, with 5 bases between them. Germline V gives CDR1 MNHNS, CDR2 SASEGT. The protocol was immunoSEQ multiplex PCR, while the TCRdb copy is restricted to in-frame clones and leaves out a portion. The data contain some 2.1 million clones, 90% to 95% of them singletons. The receptor's source is a man between 18 and 29 years old in good health. The gene calls are TRBV6-1 and TRBJ2-7; no clear D. The specimen sequenced was naive CD4+ T cells sorted from blood. The subset here: CD45RA+ positively selected. The CDR3 sequence is CASSRSSYEQYF. The CDR3, as DNA: TGTGCCAGCAGTCGAAGCTCCTACGAGCAGTACTTC.